This T cell receptor beta chain was recorded in a study of T cells in Graves' hyperthyroidism and ophthalmopathy. About the research overall: The authors collected peripheral blood at initial diagnosis, before any treatment. Points from the study as a whole: Most expanded thyroid clonotypes above 0.001 recurred in blood.

Regions amplified from RNA transcripts were the TCR beta CDR3 regions. Carried out on the TCR CDR3, a first-round RT-PCR used the HTBI primer set. TCRdb recomputed calls from the multiplex PCR reads with MiXCR, one row per CDR3 protein. Of about 520,000 distinct CDR3 sequences in the sample, approximately 25% were seen once. Ten or more counts support this clonotype. Its specificity is unknown. Trimming cost V 0 bases and J 4 bases, with 13 bases left between them. The CDR3 sequence is 16 residues long. Germline assignment: CDR1 SGHAT and CDR2 FQNNGV. Any patient presenting with uncontrolled infection, other autoimmune disease, pregnancy or lactation was left out. Diagnosis relied on clinical symptoms, serum thyroxine and TRAb, thyroid ultrasound and orbital computed tomography.

Sequencing used blood. The chain employs TRBV11-2 and TRBJ1-3; D perhaps matches TRBD1 (5 bases). This clonotype was obtained from a woman aged 25 to 39 with Graves' ophthalmopathy. Written as DNA, the CDR3 is TGTGCCAGCAGCTTAGATCCTCGGGGGTCCGGAAACACCATATATTTT. Its translation: CASSLDPRGSGNTIYF.